This T cell receptor beta chain was captured by sequencing in a study of CD8+ T cells in alopecia areata. Across the study: People stayed on tofacitinib for 6 to 18 months, then stopped the drug for 6 months. Findings and limits, study-wide: Normal scalp showed lower clonality than lesional scalp, especially alopecia totalis/universalis. Resident alphabeta T-cell populations of normal skin are likewise subject to sequencing in scalp samples.

The CDR3 sequence is 14 residues long. V was trimmed by 8 bases and J by 0 bases, leaving 12 bases between them. CDR1 and CDR2 (germline): MGHRA, YSYEKL. On this clone: The antigen remains unidentified.

As to treatment: oral pan-JAK inhibitor, 5-10 mg twice daily. Samples from alopecia areata patients were lesional scalp punch biopsies and peripheral blood. After isolation, RNA underwent reverse transcription to generate cDNA as the sequencing template. Only in-frame clones appear in the TCRdb table, and some are missing; sequencing was by immunoSEQ multiplex PCR. Of 15,000 to 20,000 clones in the sample, just under 60% were seen once. V usage is TRBV4-1 and J usage is TRBJ2-3; D tentatively fits TRBD1 or TRBD2 (5 bases each). The specimen was skin, collected at week 4, from a patient treated with tofacitinib. This clonotype was obtained from a human donor with alopecia areata. The CDR3 region is CASRRGPSTDTQYF. The DNA of the CDR3 is TGCGCCAGCCGCCGGGGACCCAGCACAGATACGCAGTATTTT.